The 22 T cell receptor beta chains listed next were all sequenced from one sample in a study of blood T cell repertoires in COVID-19. Repertoires were generated with immunoSEQ multiplex PCR, while TCRdb's copy carries only in-frame clones and drops some. The profile shows tens of thousands of clones, approximately 91% of them singletons. Sequenced input: peripheral blood. These TCRs come from a human donor with active COVID-19. The donor label of this sample is uncertain.

This clone showed up just once. V is TRBV4-3 and J is TRBJ2-5; 11 nucleotides agree with TRBD2. The junction had 6 bases not matched to a gene; V was cut back by 7 bases and J by 5 bases. Germline CDR1 LGHNA, CDR2 YSLEER. The CDR3 has 14 residues. The DNA for the CDR3 is TGCGCCAGCACTACTAGCGGGAGAAGGGAGACCCAGTACTTC. Protein product: CASTTSGRRETQYF.

This clone came up a few times. V usage is TRBV3-1 (or the pseudogene TRBV3-2) and J usage is TRBJ1-6; TRBD1 matches 7 bases. The CDR3 length is 16 residues. Germline lookup yields CDR1 LGHDT and CDR2 YNNKEL (reference sequence). The V and J ends lost 4 bases and 6 bases, in that order; junction bases with no gene match: 9. Written as DNA, the CDR3 is TGTGCCAGCAGCCGTCAAGGGGGCGCAGGTAATTCACCCCTCCACTTT. Its protein is CASSRQGGAGNSPLHF.

This chain uses TRBV29-1 with TRBJ1-2, with TRBD1 matching over 7 bases. V lost 6 bases and J lost 5; bases outside the gene matches: 3. The germline V gene encodes CDR1 SQVTM and CDR2 ANQGSEA. The CDR3 has 11 residues. The CDR3 sequence is CSVPQGYGYTF. The CDR3 bases are TGCAGCGTACCACAGGGGTATGGCTACACCTTC.

This rearrangement joins TRBV11-2 to TRBJ2-7; 7 bases match TRBD2. The CDR3 has 16 amino acids. V lost 5 bases and J lost 2; bases outside the gene matches: 12. From germline, CDR1 is SGHAT and CDR2 FQNNGV. CDR3 DNA: TGTGCCAGCAGCGTAGCCCTAGCGGCGCGTACCTACGAGCAGTACTTC. Encoded protein: CASSVALAARTYEQYF.

J is TRBJ2-1 and V is TRBV5-4, with 8 positions matching TRBD1. J was trimmed by 2 bases and V by 1 base; bases with no gene match: 2. The CDR3 totals 15 residues. Germline values: CDR1 SGHNT, CDR2 YYREEE (reference sequence). In nucleotides, the CDR3 is TGTGCCAGCAGCTTGAAGGACAGGGCCTACAATGAGCAGTTCTTC. It codes for CASSLKDRAYNEQFF.

The chain uses TRBV18 and TRBJ2-7; 9 bases map to TRBD1. This CDR3 has 15 residues. V was pared by 3 bases and J by 6 bases, with 9 bases of the junction left unmatched. The germline V gene has CDR1 KGHSH and CDR2 LQKENI. In DNA form, the CDR3 reads TGTGCCAGCTCACCCCAAACCGGGACAGGGAGCGAGCAGTACTTC. It specifies CASSPQTGTGSEQYF.

This chain joins TRBV11-2 and TRBJ2-1; 7 bases agree with TRBD2. Trimming at V came to 5 bases and at J to 3 bases, leaving 7 bases not matched to a gene. CDR3 length: 15 residues. CDR1 is SGHAT, CDR2 FQNNGV, per germline. The CDR3 nucleotides are TGTGCCAGCAGCGAAGGGTCTAGCGGCTACAATGAGCAGTTCTTC. Amino acids: CASSEGSSGYNEQFF.

The gene calls are TRBV7-2 and TRBJ2-1; the match to TRBD2 covers 8 bases. Per the germline V gene, CDR1 is SGHTA and CDR2 is FQGNSA. The CDR3 contains 15 residues. With V trimmed by 4 bases and J by 7 bases, 9 bases remained unmatched. CDR3 coding DNA: TGTGCCAGCAGCTCCTCCGGGACTAGTCGTAATGAGCAGTTCTTC. Translated: CASSSSGTSRNEQFF.

This chain uses TRBV29-1 with TRBJ1-4; maybe TRBD1 (5 bases). Per germline, CDR1 SQVTM and CDR2 ANQGSEA. Between the trimmed V and J ends, which lost 4 bases and 6 bases, there was a span of 9 bases. The CDR3 has 12 residues. CDR3 residues: CSVVGEDEKLFF. DNA of the CDR3: TGCAGCGTTGTAGGGGAGGATGAAAAACTGTTTTTT.

This clone has a single count. The chain links TRBV9 to TRBJ1-1, with TRBD1 as a possible D gene (6 bases). CDR3 length: 15 amino acids. Germline V lookup: CDR1 SGDLS, CDR2 YYNGEE. V shed 3 bases and J shed 4 bases, with 16 bases lying between them. The chain's CDR3 is CASSAREGVGTEAFF. The CDR3 bases are TGTGCCAGCAGCGCGAGGGAGGGGGTTGGCACTGAAGCTTTCTTT.

The chain uses TRBV7-2 and TRBJ2-1; 8 positions agree with TRBD2. The CDR3 covers 15 residues. Germline CDR1 reads SGHTA; CDR2 reads FQGNSA. V gave up 5 bases and J gave up 6 bases; unmatched junction bases: 9. CDR3 in amino acids: CASSPPGLVSNEQFF. For the CDR3, the DNA is TGTGCCAGCAGCCCACCGGGACTAGTGTCCAATGAGCAGTTCTTC. Looking up the rest from reference TRBV7-2 and TRBJ2-1 gives the full variable domain: GAGVSQSPSNKVTEKGKDVELRCDPISGHTALYWYRQSLGQGLEFLIYFQGNSAPDKSGLPSDRFSAERTGGSVSTLTIQRTQQEDSAVYLCASSPPGLVSNEQFFGPGTRLTVL.

The J gene is TRBJ1-1, the V gene TRBV11-2; possibly TRBD1 for D (6 bases). V dropped 2 bases and J dropped 5 bases, with 15 bases sitting between them. Germline lookup yields CDR1 SGHAT and CDR2 FQNNGV. There are 15 residues in the CDR3. CDR3 protein: CASSLSPTGYTEAFF. DNA for the CDR3: TGTGCCAGCAGCTTATCCCCGACAGGATATACTGAAGCTTTCTTT.

The chain combines TRBV7-3 with TRBJ2-1, with a possible D match to TRBD1 (5 bases). CDR1 and CDR2 from the germline V gene are SGHTA and FQGTGA. Trimming shortened V by 5 bases and J by 1 base, and 9 bases separated the two germline ends. This CDR3 is built from 14 residues. The CDR3 reads CASSPPGSYNEQFF. CDR3 DNA sequence: TGTGCCAGCAGCCCGCCAGGGTCCTACAATGAGCAGTTCTTC.

The gene calls are TRBV19 and TRBJ2-3, with TRBD2 matching 12 bases. Trimming took 5 bases from V and 2 from J; bases not matched to a gene: 11. Per germline, CDR1 LNHDA and CDR2 SQIVND (reference sequence). The CDR3 has 18 residues. CDR3 bases: TGTGCCAGTAGTCATAGGGTGACTAGCGGGAGACTCACAGATACGCAGTATTTT. Residues: CASSHRVTSGRLTDTQYF.

This rearrangement joins TRBV5-6 to TRBJ1-1; D is possibly TRBD1 (5 bases). V was shortened by 2 bases and J by 9 bases, with 14 bases between the two germline ends. CDR1 and CDR2 (germline): SGHDT, YYEEEE. This CDR3 spans 13 amino acids. The chain's CDR3 is CASSFKGTWKAFF. The CDR3 DNA is TGTGCCAGCAGCTTTAAGGGGACTTGGAAAGCTTTCTTT.

V gene TRBV10-3 combines with J gene TRBJ2-1; the match to TRBD2 covers 12 bases. V trimming: 2 bases; J trimming: 0 bases; junction bases outside the gene matches: 5. This CDR3 has 18 amino acids. Germline V CDR1 and CDR2: ENHRY, SYGVKD. CDR3 sequence: CAISEASGRGSSYNEQFF. The CDR3 nucleotides read TGTGCCATCAGTGAGGCTAGCGGGAGGGGGAGCTCCTACAATGAGCAGTTCTTC.

The V and J genes are TRBV19 and TRBJ2-5; the D gene is possibly TRBD2 (7 bases). The CDR3 is made up of 14 amino acids. Looked up from germline, CDR1 is LNHDA and CDR2 is SQIVND (reference sequence). Trimming stripped 6 bases from V and 1 base from J, with 12 bases between. CDR3 residues: CASRKGGTQETQYF. DNA for the CDR3: TGTGCCAGTAGAAAGGGGGGGACCCAAGAGACCCAGTACTTC.

The chain links TRBV19 to TRBJ2-5; 9 bases fit TRBD1. Germline lookup yields CDR1 LNHDA and CDR2 SQIVND (reference sequence). Losses at the gene ends were 9 bases for V and 3 bases for J; bases not matched to a gene: 2. The CDR3 has 12 amino acids. The CDR3 sequence is CASRQGEETQYF. DNA for the CDR3: TGTGCCAGCCGACAGGGGGAAGAGACCCAGTACTTC.

V and J are TRBV29-1 and TRBJ1-2, with 10 positions matching TRBD1. The germline V gene has CDR1 SQVTM and CDR2 ANQGSEA. The CDR3 has 13 amino acids. After removal of 3 bases from V and 3 bases from J, the junction contained 1 base not matched to a gene. The CDR3 DNA is TGCAGCGTTGAGACAGGGGGCGACTATGGCTACACCTTC. Its protein is CSVETGGDYGYTF.

CDR3 sequence reads: CASSLMQGSNSPLHF. The CDR3 nucleotides read TGTGCCAGCAGCTTAATGCAGGGGTCTAATTCACCCCTCCACTTT. The genes are TRBV7-3 and TRBJ1-6, with D maybe TRBD1 (6 bases). The CDR3 loop spans 15 amino acids. CDR1 and CDR2 from the germline V gene are SGHTA and FQGTGA. The V end was cut by 1 base, the J end by 6 bases, with 10 bases between. The whole variable domain, remainder taken from reference TRBV7-3 and TRBJ1-6, is GAGVSQTPSNKVTEKGKYVELRCDPISGHTALYWYRQSLGQGPEFLIYFQGTGAADDSGLPNDRFFAVRPEGSVSTLKIQRTERGDSAVYLCASSLMQGSNSPLHFGNGTRLTVT.

The V and J genes are TRBV15 and TRBJ2-1; 7 bases are shared with TRBD2. The germline CDR1 and CDR2 sequences are LNHNV and YYDKDF (reference sequence). With V trimmed by 3 bases and J by 9 bases, 5 bases remained unmatched. The CDR3 contains 13 residues. The CDR3 DNA sequence: TGTGCCACCAGCAGGGTTGGGGAGGGTGAGCAGTTCTTC. Translated: CATSRVGEGEQFF. The complete variable domain, with remaining parts taken from reference TRBV15 and TRBJ2-1, reads DAMVIQNPRYQVTQFGKPVTLSCSQTLNHNVMYWYQQKSSQAPKLLFHYYDKDFNNEADTPDNFQSRRPNTSFCFLDIRSPGLGDTAMYLCATSRVGEGEQFFGPGTRLTVL.

The chain has TRBV29-1 and TRBJ2-2, with 7 bases lining up with TRBD1. This CDR3 is 14 amino acids long. CDR1 is SQVTM, CDR2 ANQGSEA, per germline. The trim removed 4 bases at V and 6 bases at J, leaving 8 bases unmatched. Here the CDR3 reads CSVVGRGSPGELFF. The CDR3 DNA sequence: TGCAGCGTTGTTGGCAGGGGGAGTCCCGGGGAGCTGTTTTTT.